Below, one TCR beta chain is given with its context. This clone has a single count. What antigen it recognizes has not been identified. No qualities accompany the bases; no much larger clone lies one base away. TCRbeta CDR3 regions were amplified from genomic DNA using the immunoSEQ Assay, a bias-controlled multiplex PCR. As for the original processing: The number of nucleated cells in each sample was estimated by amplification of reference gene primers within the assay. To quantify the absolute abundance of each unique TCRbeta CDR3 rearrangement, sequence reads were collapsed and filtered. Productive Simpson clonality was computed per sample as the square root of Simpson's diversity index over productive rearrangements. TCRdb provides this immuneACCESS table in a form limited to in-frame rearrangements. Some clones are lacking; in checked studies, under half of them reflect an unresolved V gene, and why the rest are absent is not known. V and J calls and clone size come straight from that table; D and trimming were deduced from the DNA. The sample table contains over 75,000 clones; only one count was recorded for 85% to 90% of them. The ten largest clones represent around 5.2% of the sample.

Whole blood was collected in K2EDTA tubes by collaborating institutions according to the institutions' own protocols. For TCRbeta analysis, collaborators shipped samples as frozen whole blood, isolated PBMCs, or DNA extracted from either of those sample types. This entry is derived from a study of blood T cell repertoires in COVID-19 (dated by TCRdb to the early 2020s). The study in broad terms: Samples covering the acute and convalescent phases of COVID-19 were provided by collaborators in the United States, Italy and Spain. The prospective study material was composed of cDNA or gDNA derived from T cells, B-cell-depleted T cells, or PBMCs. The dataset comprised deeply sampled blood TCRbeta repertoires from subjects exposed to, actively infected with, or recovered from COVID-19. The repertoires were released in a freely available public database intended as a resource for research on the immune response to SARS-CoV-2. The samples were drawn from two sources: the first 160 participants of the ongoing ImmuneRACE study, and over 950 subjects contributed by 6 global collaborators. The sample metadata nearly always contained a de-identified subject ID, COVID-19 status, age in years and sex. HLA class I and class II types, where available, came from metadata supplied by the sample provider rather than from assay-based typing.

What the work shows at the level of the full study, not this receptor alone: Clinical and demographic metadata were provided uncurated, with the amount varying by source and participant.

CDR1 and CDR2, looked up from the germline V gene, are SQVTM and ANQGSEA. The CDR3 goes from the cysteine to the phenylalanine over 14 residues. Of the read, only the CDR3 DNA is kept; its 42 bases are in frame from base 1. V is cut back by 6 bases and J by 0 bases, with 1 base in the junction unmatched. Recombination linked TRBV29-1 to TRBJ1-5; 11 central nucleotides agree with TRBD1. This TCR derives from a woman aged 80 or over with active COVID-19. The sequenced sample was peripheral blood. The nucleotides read TGCAGCGTGGGACAGGGGGATAGCAATCAGCCCCAGCATTTT. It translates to CSVGQGDSNQPQHF.